The 30 T cell receptor beta chains presented below share a single source sample, sequenced in a study of blood T cell repertoires in COVID-19. Sequenced by immunoSEQ multiplex PCR; TCRdb stores in-frame clones only, minus some. The sample records about 220,000 clones, 86% being singletons. The sample comprised peripheral blood. These receptors originate from a woman in her 30s who had recovered from COVID-19.

This clone appeared a single time. At one boundary the junction diverges from the germline segment, which might be a read error. V gene TRBV2 combines with J gene TRBJ1-2; TRBD1 matches at 7 bases. In germline, CDR1 is SNHLY, CDR2 FYNNEI. CDR3 length: 14 residues. CDR3 sequence (DNA): TGTGCCATCAGTGATGACAGGGCTGGCTATGGCTACACCTTC. This encodes CAISDDRAGYGYTF.

This sequence joins TRBV25-1 and TRBJ1-3; 9 bases map to TRBD1. The CDR3 consists of 16 residues. Germline V lookup: CDR1 MGHDK, CDR2 SYGVNS. V was clipped by 3 bases and J by 0 bases; unmatched bases: 3. The chain's CDR3 is CASSDLQGASGNTIYF. CDR3 DNA: TGTGCCAGCAGTGACCTACAGGGGGCCTCTGGAAACACCATATATTTT.

The gene calls are TRBV12-5 and TRBJ2-1; TRBD1 matches 8 bases. Germline CDR1 and CDR2: LGHNT and FRNRAP. The CDR3 is made up of 12 amino acids. V was clipped by 2 bases and J by 15 bases; unmatched bases: 6. CDR3 in amino acids: CASGLSGGPRFF. Here the CDR3 DNA reads TGTGCTAGTGGTTTGTCAGGGGGCCCTCGGTTCTTC.

The V call is TRBV6-1, the J call TRBJ2-2; D might be TRBD2 (6 bases). The CDR3 loop spans 13 amino acids. Per the germline V gene, CDR1 is MNHNS and CDR2 is SASEGT. The V gene lost 2 bases and the J gene lost 13 bases, with 14 bases spanning the gap. CDR3: CASSEMEARGLFF. CDR3 coding DNA: TGTGCCAGCAGTGAAATGGAGGCGCGGGGGCTGTTTTTT.

The genes are TRBV27 and TRBJ2-7, with TRBD2 matching 7 bases. Germline V CDR1 and CDR2: MNHEY, SMNVEV (reference sequence). J lost 3 bases, V lost 5 bases, and 10 bases had no gene match. The CDR3 has 15 residues. The CDR3 is CASSPRGGDIYEQYF. Written as DNA, the CDR3 is TGTGCCAGCAGTCCCCGGGGAGGGGATATCTACGAGCAGTACTTC.

Only a few counts were recorded for this clone. This chain joins TRBV2 and TRBJ1-4; possible D gene TRBD1, 5 bases. The V end lost 5 bases, the J end lost 7 bases, and 8 bases lay between the germline ends. The germline gives CDR1 SNHLY, CDR2 FYNNEI. This CDR3 contains 12 residues. CDR3 nucleotides: TGTGCCAGCAGTTGGGGCGGTGAAAAACTGTTTTTT. Translation gives CASSWGGEKLFF.

The chain carries TRBV5-1 and TRBJ2-7, with 10 bases aligning to TRBD1. CDR3 length: 15 amino acids. Germline V CDR1 and CDR2: SGHRS, YFSETQ. With 4 bases clipped from V and 1 base from J, the junction kept 5 bases outside the gene matches. This CDR3 reads CASSPGQGLSYEQYF. Here the CDR3 DNA reads TGCGCCAGCAGCCCGGGACAGGGGCTTTCCTACGAGCAGTACTTC.

The CDR3, as DNA: TGTGCCAGCAGTGTTAACAGCTATGGCTACACCTTC. Residues: CASSVNSYGYTF. V is TRBV25-1 and J is TRBJ1-2; D is unresolved. The CDR3 spans 12 residues. CDR1 and CDR2 from the germline V gene are MGHDK and SYGVNS. V gave up 4 bases and J gave up 4 bases, with 7 bases separating them.

This CDR3 reads CASSFTSGGKDTQYF. Here the CDR3 DNA reads TGTGCCAGCAGCTTCACTAGCGGGGGAAAAGATACGCAGTATTTT. The chain carries TRBV11-3 and TRBJ2-3, with 11 bases fitting TRBD2. Trimming at V came to 3 bases and at J to 5 bases, leaving 4 bases not matched to a gene. The CDR3 sequence is 15 residues long. Germline loops: CDR1 SGHNT, CDR2 YENEEA.

This sequence joins TRBV7-6 and TRBJ2-1; D might be TRBD2 (7 bases). V was shortened by 0 bases and J by 8 bases, with 11 bases between the two germline ends. Germline V gives CDR1 SGHVS, CDR2 FNYEAQ. The CDR3 is made up of 14 amino acids. The chain's CDR3 is CASSLAGGPDEQFF. The CDR3 DNA reads TGTGCCAGCAGCTTAGCGGGGGGGCCTGATGAGCAGTTCTTC.

The CDR3 nucleotides read TGTGCCAGCAGCCCCGTTAGCAGGGCCGCAGAGACCCAGTACTTC. It translates to CASSPVSRAAETQYF. This chain joins TRBV7-9 and TRBJ2-5; a possible D gene is TRBD1 (5 bases). V was shortened by 5 bases and J by 4 bases, with 17 bases between the two germline ends. Germline V gene sequence: CDR1 SEHNR, CDR2 FQNEAQ (reference sequence). CDR3 length equals 15 residues.

The chain links TRBV2 to TRBJ2-4; TRBD2 matches at 7 bases. The V gene end was trimmed by 4 bases and the J gene end by 0 bases; junction bases not matched to a gene: 9. The CDR3 loop spans 17 amino acids. Germline CDR1 SNHLY, CDR2 FYNNEI. CDR3 residues: CASSGYGREIAKNIQYF. As DNA, the CDR3 is TGTGCCAGCAGTGGCTATGGGCGGGAGATAGCCAAAAACATTCAGTACTTC.

This clone was recorded once. This rearrangement joins TRBV12-5 to TRBJ1-2; D is uncertain. Germline V gene data show CDR1 as LGHNT and CDR2 as FRNRAP. V shed 0 bases and J shed 0 bases, with 8 bases lying between them. The CDR3 loop spans 15 amino acids. The CDR3 sequence: CASGLVTGANYGYTF. The CDR3 nucleotides are TGTGCTAGTGGTTTGGTAACCGGTGCTAACTATGGCTACACCTTC.

V usage is TRBV19 and J usage is TRBJ2-7, with 10 bases that match TRBD1. J was trimmed by 5 bases and V by 1 base; bases with no gene match: 5. The CDR3 is made up of 15 amino acids. Germline assignment: CDR1 LNHDA and CDR2 SQIVND (reference sequence). The CDR3 nucleotides are TGTGCCAGTAGTATAGCCAGACAGGGGGCAAACGAGCAGTACTTC. Translated, it gives CASSIARQGANEQYF.

The chain uses TRBV6-1 and TRBJ1-5; D remains unclear. The germline CDR1 and CDR2 sequences are MNHNS and SASEGT. The CDR3 extends over 16 amino acids. V lost 0 bases, J lost 0 bases, and 9 bases lay in between. The CDR3 spells CASSEAHSYSNQPQHF. In DNA, the CDR3 is TGTGCCAGCAGTGAAGCTCACAGCTATAGCAATCAGCCCCAGCATTTT.

This clone was seen once. One end of the junction does not line up with germline, which may come from a read error. The V call is TRBV6-2 or TRBV6-3, the J call TRBJ2-3; TRBD2 aligns across 8 bases. Germline V gene sequence: CDR1 MNHEY, CDR2 SVGEGT. CDR3 length: 13 residues. The CDR3 loop is CASSYSEIAGSYF. The CDR3 coding sequence is TGTGCCAGCAGTTACTCAGAGATAGCGGGGAGTTACTTT.

In its sample, this clone was seen once. The rearrangement uses TRBV6-5 and TRBJ2-7, with 9 bases aligning to TRBD1. CDR1 and CDR2 from the germline V gene are MNHEY and SVGAGI. The ends lost 2 bases at V and 4 bases at J; junction bases unmatched: 3. The CDR3 has 14 residues. The CDR3 loop is CASSYVGQGYEQYF. Written as DNA, the CDR3 is TGTGCCAGCAGTTACGTGGGACAGGGTTACGAGCAGTACTTC.

The genes are TRBV6-1 and TRBJ2-2; 7 bases are a match to TRBD2. Germline loops: CDR1 MNHNS, CDR2 SASEGT. This CDR3 region has 15 residues. Germline trimming cut 1 base from V and 1 base from J; bases unmatched to any gene: 0. CDR3 loop: CASSEGTRNTGELFF. As DNA, the CDR3 is TGTGCCAGCAGTGAAGGGACTAGGAACACCGGGGAGCTGTTTTTT.

This chain links TRBV5-1 with TRBJ1-4; TRBD1 is a possible D gene (5 bases). The germline CDR1 and CDR2 sequences are SGHRS and YFSETQ. This CDR3 comprises 15 residues. V lost 6 bases to trimming and J lost 8 bases, with 20 bases between them. Here the CDR3 reads CASNKGSLFNEKLFF. Here the CDR3 DNA reads TGCGCCAGCAACAAGGGGTCGTTGTTTAACGAAAAACTGTTTTTT.

This clone has more than one count but fewer than ten. The gene calls are TRBV5-4 and TRBJ1-6; 8 nucleotides align to TRBD1. Germline V gene data show CDR1 as SGHNT and CDR2 as YYREEE (reference sequence). The CDR3 loop spans 15 amino acids. V shed 2 bases, J shed 9 bases, and the junction held 7 bases outside the gene matches. Here the CDR3 reads CASSFRTGMSSPLHF. CDR3 coding DNA: TGTGCCAGCAGCTTCCGGACAGGGATGAGTTCACCCCTCCACTTT.

The rearrangement links TRBV12-3 or TRBV12-4 to TRBJ2-6; D call uncertain. Trimming left V 10 bases short and J 1 base short, with 8 bases between. The CDR3 length is 13 residues. This CDR3 reads CATYESGANVLTF. CDR3 bases: TGTGCCACCTACGAATCTGGGGCCAACGTCCTGACTTTC.

The CDR3 protein is CASKTSGGANEQFF. The CDR3 region has the DNA TGTGCCAGCAAGACTAGCGGGGGAGCCAATGAGCAGTTCTTC. V usage is TRBV5-4 and J usage is TRBJ2-1; 12 bases agree with TRBD2. The CDR3 contains 14 residues. The germline gives CDR1 SGHNT, CDR2 YYREEE (reference sequence). The V and J ends lost 6 bases and 6 bases, in that order; junction bases with no gene match: 4.

The CDR3 loop reads CASSPTTFAPNEQYF. The CDR3 DNA sequence: TGTGCCAGCAGCCCGACTACGTTCGCCCCTAACGAGCAGTACTTC. This chain joins TRBV7-2 and TRBJ2-7; tentatively, D is TRBD2 (5 bases). The CDR3 runs 15 residues. V lost 5 bases and J 5 bases, leaving 19 bases between the germline ends. CDR1 is SGHTA, CDR2 FQGNSA, per germline.

V is TRBV12-3 or TRBV12-4 and J is TRBJ1-6; tentatively, D is TRBD1 (5 bases). Trimming cost V 6 bases and J 8 bases, with 11 bases left between them. The CDR3 extends over 13 amino acids. As DNA, the CDR3 is TGTGCCAGCAGCAGGGTAGCGGATTCACCCCTCCACTTT. Protein: CASSRVADSPLHF.

V and J are TRBV9 and TRBJ2-3, with 10 bases identical to TRBD2. The CDR3 spans 17 residues. Germline CDR1 and CDR2: SGDLS and YYNGEE. J lost 2 bases, V lost 2 bases, and 8 bases had no gene match. The CDR3 nucleotides are TGTGCCAGCAGCGTGCTAGCGGGGGCCGGATACACAGATACGCAGTATTTT. Translating gives CASSVLAGAGYTDTQYF.

CDR3 amino acids: CASSERLAGAVQETQYF. In DNA form, the CDR3 reads TGTGCCAGCAGTGAGCGGCTAGCGGGGGCCGTACAAGAGACCCAGTACTTC. This sequence joins TRBV6-4 and TRBJ2-5; 10 nucleotides match TRBD2. Germline V lookup: CDR1 MRHNA, CDR2 SNTAGT. Trimming removed 3 bases from V and 2 bases from J; junction bases left unmatched: 9. CDR3 size: 17 residues.

The rearrangement uses TRBV18 and TRBJ1-1; tentatively, D is TRBD1 (5 bases). Germline loops: CDR1 KGHSH, CDR2 LQKENI. V was shortened by 6 bases and J by 8 bases, with 22 bases between the two germline ends. The length of the CDR3 is 15 residues. The CDR3 coding sequence is TGTGCCAGCTCCCCCACCGTAATGGAGGGGAAAGAAGCTTTCTTT. It specifies CASSPTVMEGKEAFF.

This sequence joins TRBV5-4 and TRBJ1-6; D is perhaps TRBD1 (6 bases). CDR1 is SGHNT and CDR2 is YYREEE in the germline V gene (reference sequence). This CDR3 is 15 amino acids long. With 2 bases removed from V and 4 bases from J, the gap between germline ends came to 10 bases. CDR3 DNA sequence: TGTGCCAGCAGCTTACCAGGACAGTATAATTCACCCCTCCACTTT. It encodes CASSLPGQYNSPLHF.

The J gene is TRBJ2-7, the V gene TRBV2; 8 bases are shared with TRBD2. The CDR3 length is 13 residues. Trimming at V came to 2 bases and at J to 6 bases, leaving 3 bases not matched to a gene. Germline CDR1 SNHLY, CDR2 FYNNEI. CDR3 residues: CASSESGGAEQYF. CDR3 coding DNA: TGTGCCAGCAGTGAAAGCGGGGGAGCCGAGCAGTACTTC.

The chain uses TRBV19 and TRBJ2-5; TRBD1 might be the D (6 bases). The CDR3 has 12 residues. The V gene's germline CDR1 is LNHDA and CDR2 SQIVND (reference sequence). V was clipped by 3 bases and J by 5 bases, with 7 bases between them. The CDR3 here is CASSMRGETQYF. The CDR3 bases are TGTGCCAGTAGTATGAGGGGGGAGACCCAGTACTTC.